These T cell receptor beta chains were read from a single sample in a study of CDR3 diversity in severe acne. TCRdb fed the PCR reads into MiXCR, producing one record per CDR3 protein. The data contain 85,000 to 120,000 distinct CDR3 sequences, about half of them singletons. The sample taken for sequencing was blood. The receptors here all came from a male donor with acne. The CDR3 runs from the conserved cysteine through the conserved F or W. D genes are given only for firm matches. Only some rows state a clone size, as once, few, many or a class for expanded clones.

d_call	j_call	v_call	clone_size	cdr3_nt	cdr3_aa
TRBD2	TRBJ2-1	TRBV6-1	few	TGTGCCAGCAGTGAACTAGCGGGCTCCTACAATGAGCAGTTCTTC	CASSELAGSYNEQFF
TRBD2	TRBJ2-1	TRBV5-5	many	TGTGCCAGCAGCTTGCTTCGATCTAGCGGGACCCATGAGCAGTTCTTC	CASSLLRSSGTHEQFF
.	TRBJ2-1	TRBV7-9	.	TGTGCCAGCAGCTCACAGGGAAATCAGTTCTTC	CASSSQGNQFF
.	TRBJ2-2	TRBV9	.	TGTGCCAGCAGCGTAGCTTTGGGGGCCGGGGAGCTGTTTTTT	CASSVALGAGELFF
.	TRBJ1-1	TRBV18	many	TGTGCCAGCTCACCACGAGACAGGCCGAACACTGAAGCTTTCTTT	CASSPRDRPNTEAFF
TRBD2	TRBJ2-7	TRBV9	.	TGTGCCAGCAGCGGGGGACTAGCGGGGTCCTACGAGCAGTACTTC	CASSGGLAGSYEQYF
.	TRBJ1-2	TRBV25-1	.	TGTGCCAGTAGTATTTTCGTCGGATCTAACTATGGCTACACCTTC	CASSIFVGSNYGYTF
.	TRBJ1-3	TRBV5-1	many	TGCGCCAGCAGCAAACAAGGGTCCACAGGAGGAAACACCATATATTTT	CASSKQGSTGGNTIYF
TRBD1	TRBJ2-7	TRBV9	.	TGCGCCAGCAGCTCGCGACAGGGCCTGGGGGAGCAGTACTTC	CASSSRQGLGEQYF
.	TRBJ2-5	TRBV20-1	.	.	CSARDTNGGEKLFFGSGTQYF
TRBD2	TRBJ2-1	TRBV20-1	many	TGCAGTGCTAGGGACCCGGCGCTAGCGGAGTTCTTC	CSARDPALAEFF
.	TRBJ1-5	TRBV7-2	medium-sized	TGTGCCAGCAGCTTAGGTGGGGGAGTGAGTCAGCCCCAGCATTTT	CASSLGGGVSQPQHF
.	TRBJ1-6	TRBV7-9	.	TGTGCCAGCAGCCGAGGCAATTCACCCCTCCACTTT	CASSRGNSPLHF
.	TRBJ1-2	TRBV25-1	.	TGTGCCAGCAGTGCCCACGACGGCGCTAGTGATGGCTACACCTTC	CASSAHDGASDGYTF
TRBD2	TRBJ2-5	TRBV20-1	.	TGCAGTGCCAGGCTAGCGGAAGAGACCCAGTACTTC	CSARLAEETQYF
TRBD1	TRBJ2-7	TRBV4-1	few	TGCGCCAGCGGTAGGACAGGGCAGTCGAGGGAGCAGTACTTC	CASGRTGQSREQYF
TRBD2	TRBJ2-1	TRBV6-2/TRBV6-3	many	TGTGCCAGCAGTTACGGACTAGAGCCCAATTGGGCTGAGCAGTTCTTC	CASSYGLEPNWAEQFF
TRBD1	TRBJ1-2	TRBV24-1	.	TGTGCCACCAGCCGACAGGGCACTAACTATGGCTACACCTTC	CATSRQGTNYGYTF
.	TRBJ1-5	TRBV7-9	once	TGTGCCAGCAGTTCCCTGGGACGGCTCCAGCCCCAGCATTTT	CASSSLGRLQPQHF
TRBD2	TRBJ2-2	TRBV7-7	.	TGTGCTAGCAGCTTAAGACTAGCGGGAGGCACCGGGGAGCTGTTTTTT	CASSLRLAGGTGELFF
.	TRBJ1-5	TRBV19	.	TGTGCCAGTACCCCCGGGACACTAAGCAATCAGCCCCAGCATTTT	CASTPGTLSNQPQHF
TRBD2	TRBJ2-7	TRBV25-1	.	TGTGCCAGCAGGGGTCGGGAGGTGAACGAGCAGTACTTC	CASRGREVNEQYF
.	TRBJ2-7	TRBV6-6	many	TGTGCCAGCAGTGCACAGGGGGGGGGCCCCTACGAGCAGTACTTC	CASSAQGGGPYEQYF
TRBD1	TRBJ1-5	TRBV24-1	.	TGTGCCACCAGGGGACAGGACGAGGATCAGCCCCAGCATTTT	CATRGQDEDQPQHF
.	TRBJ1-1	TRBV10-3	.	TGTGCCATCAGTAGGACAGTTAACACTGAAGCTTTCTTT	CAISRTVNTEAFF
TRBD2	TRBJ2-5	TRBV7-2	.	TGTGCCAGCAGCCCCATAGCGGGAGAGACCCAGTACTTC	CASSPIAGETQYF
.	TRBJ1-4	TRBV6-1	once	TGTGCCAGCAGTGAATCGTGGGAGGGTGAAGAACTGTTTTTT	CASSESWEGEELFF
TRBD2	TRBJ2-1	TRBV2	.	TGTGCCAGCAGTGATCAGGGACTAGCGGGAGGAGGTAACAATGAGCAGTTCTTC	CASSDQGLAGGGNNEQFF
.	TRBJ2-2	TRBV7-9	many	TGTGCCAGCAGCTTGAGGCGTGACACCGGGGAGCTGTTTTTT	CASSLRRDTGELFF
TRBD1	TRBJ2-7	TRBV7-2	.	TGTGCCAGCAGCTCTGGCGGACAGGGGGACTACGAGCAGTACTTC	CASSSGGQGDYEQYF
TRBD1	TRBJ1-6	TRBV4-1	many	TGCGCCAGCAGTCCAGGGACAGCGTCCTATAATTCACCCCTCCACTTT	CASSPGTASYNSPLHF
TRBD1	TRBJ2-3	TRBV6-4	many	TGTGCCAGCAGTGACGGACAGGGGAGCACAGATACGCAGTATTTT	CASSDGQGSTDTQYF
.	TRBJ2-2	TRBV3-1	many	TGTGCCAGCAGCGAGAATCCTGGGGAGCTGTTTTTT	CASSENPGELFF
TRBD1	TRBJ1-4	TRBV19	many	TGTGCCAGTAGTATGGGACAGGTTAATGAAAAACTGTTTTTT	CASSMGQVNEKLFF
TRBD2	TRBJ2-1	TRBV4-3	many	TGCGCCAGCAGCCAATCAATATATGTAGCGGGAGCGACCAATGAGCAGTTCTTC	CASSQSIYVAGATNEQFF
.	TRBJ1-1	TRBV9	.	TGTGCCAGCAGCCCACAGGAGGCGTACACTGAAGCTTTCTTT	CASSPQEAYTEAFF
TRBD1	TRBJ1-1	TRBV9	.	TGTGCCAGCAGCGTAGACGGGGGCCGGGACAGATCGAACACTGAAGCTTTCTTT	CASSVDGGRDRSNTEAFF
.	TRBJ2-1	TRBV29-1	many	TGCAGCGTTGTGGGTGTGGGAGGCCCCCTCGGGGACAATGAGCAGTTCTTC	CSVVGVGGPLGDNEQFF
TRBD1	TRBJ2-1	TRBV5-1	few	TGCGCCAGCAGCATAGGGACAGCCTCCTACAATGAGCAGTTCTTC	CASSIGTASYNEQFF
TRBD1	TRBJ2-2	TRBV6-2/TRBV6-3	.	TGTGCCAGCAGTTATTGGACAGGGTCCCCCGGGGAGCTGTTTTTT	CASSYWTGSPGELFF
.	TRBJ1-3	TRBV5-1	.	TGCGCCAGCAGCTCCAACCTACAGGGCAACGGAAACACCATATATTTT	CASSSNLQGNGNTIYF
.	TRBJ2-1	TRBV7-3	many	TGTGCCAGCAGCTCCCGGTTACACCGGGGGTCCAATGAGCAGTTCTTC	CASSSRLHRGSNEQFF